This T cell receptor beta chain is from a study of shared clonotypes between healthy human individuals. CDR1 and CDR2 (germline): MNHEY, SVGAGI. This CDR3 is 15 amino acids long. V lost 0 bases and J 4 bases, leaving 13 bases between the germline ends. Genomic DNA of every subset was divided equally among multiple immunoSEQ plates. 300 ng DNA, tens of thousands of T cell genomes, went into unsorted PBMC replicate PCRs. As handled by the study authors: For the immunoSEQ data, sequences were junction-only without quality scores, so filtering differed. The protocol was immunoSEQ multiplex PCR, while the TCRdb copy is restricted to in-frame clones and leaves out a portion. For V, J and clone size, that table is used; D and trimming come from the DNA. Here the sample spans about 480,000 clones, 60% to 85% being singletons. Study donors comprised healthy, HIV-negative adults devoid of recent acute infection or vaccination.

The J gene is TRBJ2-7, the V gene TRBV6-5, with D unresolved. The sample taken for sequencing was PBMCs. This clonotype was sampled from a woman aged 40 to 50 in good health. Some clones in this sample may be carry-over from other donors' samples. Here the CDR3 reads CASSYSSGFGYEQYF. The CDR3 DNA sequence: TGTGCCAGCAGTTACTCGTCAGGATTCGGGTACGAGCAGTACTTC.